This TCR beta chain is from a study of blood T cell repertoires in COVID-19. Original methodology: How many nucleated cells were present was estimated from reference gene primer amplification. Libraries were prepared by immunoSEQ multiplex PCR; TCRdb keeps only in-frame clonotypes and omits some of them. The DNA was the basis for D and trimming; V, J and clone size are from that table. The table records over 200,000 clones, 75% to 90% of them present only once. This clone was seen more than once but under ten times. The V and J ends lost 5 bases and 0 bases respectively, with 17 bases between them. CDR3 length: 16 residues. Looked up from germline, CDR1 is SGHKS and CDR2 is YYEKEE (reference sequence). Two consecutive negative NP/OP PCR tests, clearance, or resolved symptoms defined Cohort 3 recovery.

This sequence joins TRBV5-5 and TRBJ2-5; D uncertain. The sequenced material came from PBMCs or T cells enriched from blood (not recorded which). This receptor was obtained from a man aged 35-49 years who had recovered from COVID-19. The CDR3 spells CASRRASAANQETQYF. The CDR3 DNA reads TGTGCCAGCAGGCGAGCGTCCGCGGCTAACCAAGAGACCCAGTACTTC.